This T cell receptor (beta chain) was captured by sequencing in a study of Tregs in tolerant kidney transplant recipients. Sequenced by immunoSEQ multiplex PCR; TCRdb stores in-frame clones only, minus some. The table records about 100,000 clones, around 89% of them present only once. V lost 6 bases, J lost 4 bases, and 2 bases stayed unmatched. The V gene's germline CDR1 is LNHDA and CDR2 SQIVND (reference sequence). The CDR3 consists of 14 residues. The TCR originated in a human donor who received a combined kidney and bone marrow transplant. Source: CD4+ T cells from blood, taken before the transplant. The chain joins TRBV19 to TRBJ2-3; 12 bases are shared with TRBD1. The CDR3: CASRGDRGPDTQYF. Here the CDR3 DNA reads TGTGCCAGTAGGGGGGACAGGGGGCCAGATACGCAGTATTTT.